Included here is one TCR beta chain sequence, with context. The RNA, about 0.5 to 1 ug, was put through reverse transcription using random hexamers. Via MiXCR, TCRdb re-called the immunoSEQ multiplex PCR reads, giving one row per CDR3 protein. Among about 440,000 distinct CDR3 sequences listed, 75% to 90% were seen once. These data belong to a study of CD8 T cells in Susac syndrome. This CDR3 is 15 amino acids long. Trimming left V 3 bases short and J 0 bases short, with 9 bases between. Germline CDR1 reads SNHLY; CDR2 reads FYNNEI. The clonotype was recovered from a human donor with multiple sclerosis. The chain links TRBV2 to TRBJ1-5; D uncertain. Sequencing was performed on CD8+ T cells from PBMCs. CDR3 sequence (DNA): TGTGCCAGCAGTGAGGAAGGGTTTAGCAATCAGCCCCAGCATTTT. This encodes CASSEEGFSNQPQHF.